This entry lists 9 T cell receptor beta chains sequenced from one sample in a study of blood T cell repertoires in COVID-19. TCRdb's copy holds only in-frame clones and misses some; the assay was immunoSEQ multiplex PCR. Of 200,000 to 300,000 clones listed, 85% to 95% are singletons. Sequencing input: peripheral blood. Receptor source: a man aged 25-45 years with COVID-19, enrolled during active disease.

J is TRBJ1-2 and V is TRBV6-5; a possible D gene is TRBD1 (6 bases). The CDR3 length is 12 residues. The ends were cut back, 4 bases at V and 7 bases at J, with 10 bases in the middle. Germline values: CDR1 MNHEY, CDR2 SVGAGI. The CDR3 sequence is CASSSYRVGYTF. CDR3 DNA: TGTGCCAGCAGTTCCTACAGGGTTGGCTACACCTTC.

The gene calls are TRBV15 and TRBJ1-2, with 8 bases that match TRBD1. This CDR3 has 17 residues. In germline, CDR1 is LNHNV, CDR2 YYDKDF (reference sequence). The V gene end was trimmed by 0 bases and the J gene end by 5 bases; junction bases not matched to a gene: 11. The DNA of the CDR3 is TGTGCCACCAGCAGAGATTTTCCCCCGGACAGGGATTATGGCTACACCTTC. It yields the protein CATSRDFPPDRDYGYTF.

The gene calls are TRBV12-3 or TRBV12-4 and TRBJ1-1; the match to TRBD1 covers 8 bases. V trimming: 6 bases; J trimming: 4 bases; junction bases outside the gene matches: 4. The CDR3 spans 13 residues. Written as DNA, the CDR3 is TGTGCCAGCAGCAGGACAGGGATCACTGAAGCTTTCTTT. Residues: CASSRTGITEAFF.

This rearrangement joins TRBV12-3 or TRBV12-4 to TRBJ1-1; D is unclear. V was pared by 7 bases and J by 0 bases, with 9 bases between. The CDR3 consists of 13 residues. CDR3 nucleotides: TGTGCCAGCACCCTTACAGTGAACACTGAAGCTTTCTTT. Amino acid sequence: CASTLTVNTEAFF.

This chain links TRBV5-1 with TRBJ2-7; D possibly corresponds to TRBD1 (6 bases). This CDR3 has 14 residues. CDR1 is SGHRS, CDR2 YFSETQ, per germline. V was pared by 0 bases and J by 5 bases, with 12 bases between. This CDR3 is CASSLEGGVDEQYF. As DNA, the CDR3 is TGCGCCAGCAGCTTGGAAGGGGGAGTTGACGAGCAGTACTTC.

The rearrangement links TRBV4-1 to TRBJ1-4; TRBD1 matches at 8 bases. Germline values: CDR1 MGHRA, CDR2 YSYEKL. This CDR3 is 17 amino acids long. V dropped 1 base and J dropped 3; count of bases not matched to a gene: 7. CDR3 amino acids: CASSQVFQGASNEKLFF. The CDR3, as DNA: TGCGCCAGCAGCCAAGTTTTCCAGGGGGCATCTAATGAAAAACTGTTTTTT.

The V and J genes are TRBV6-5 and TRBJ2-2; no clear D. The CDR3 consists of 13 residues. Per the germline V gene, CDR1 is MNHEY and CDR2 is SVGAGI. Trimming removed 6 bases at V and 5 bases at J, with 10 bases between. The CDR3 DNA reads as TGTGCCAGCAGCTCCCCCACTACCGGGGAGCTGTTTTTT. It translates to CASSSPTTGELFF.

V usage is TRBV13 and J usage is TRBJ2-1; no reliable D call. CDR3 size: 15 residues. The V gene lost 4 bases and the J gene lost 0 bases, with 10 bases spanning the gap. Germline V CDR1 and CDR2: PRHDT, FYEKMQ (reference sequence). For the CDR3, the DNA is TGTGCCAGCAGCTCCTCGATTAGCTCCTACAATGAGCAGTTCTTC. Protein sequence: CASSSSISSYNEQFF.

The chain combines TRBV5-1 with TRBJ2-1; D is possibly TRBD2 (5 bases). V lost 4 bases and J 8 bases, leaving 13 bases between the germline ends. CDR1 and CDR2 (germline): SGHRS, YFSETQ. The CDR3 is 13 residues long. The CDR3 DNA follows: TGCGCCAGCAGCCCAATCGCGGGCGATGAGCAGTTCTTC. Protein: CASSPIAGDEQFF.